The subject of this entry is one T cell receptor beta chain. Each case's diagnosis was confirmed by two pathologists on H&E. Some clones are missing from TCRdb's copy, which holds only in-frame ones; the method was immunoSEQ multiplex PCR. The repertoire holds thousands of clones, with over 60% as singletons. The sample is drawn from a study of immune evolution from preneoplasia to lung adenocarcinoma. Trimming took 6 bases from V and 0 from J; bases not matched to a gene: 4. The CDR3 is made up of 14 amino acids. In germline, CDR1 is SNHLY, CDR2 FYNNEI. This clonotype was sampled from a person aged 55-80 years with lung adenocarcinoma. The rearrangement uses TRBV2 and TRBJ2-7; 8 bases agree with TRBD1. The material sequenced was FFPE lung adenocarcinoma in situ tissue. The CDR3, as DNA: TGTGCCAGCAGGAAAGGGACAGGCTCCTACGAGCAGTACTTC. Translating it yields CASRKGTGSYEQYF.